This TCR beta chain was identified during a study of blood T cell repertoires in COVID-19. Background on the study: From the United States, Italy and Spain came samples of acute and convalescent COVID-19. PBMCs, B-cell-depleted T cells, or T cells provided the cDNA or gDNA that made up the material.

J lost 4 bases, V lost 5 bases, and 10 bases had no gene match. The germline gives CDR1 SEHNR, CDR2 FQNEAQ (reference sequence). This CDR3 is 15 amino acids long. Authors' data handling: Reference gene primer amplification gave nucleated cell count estimates. Sequenced by immunoSEQ multiplex PCR; TCRdb stores in-frame clones only, minus some. That table is the source of V, J and clone size, and D and trimming were worked out from the DNA. Counted here are 100,000 to 140,000 clones, 89% occurring once; the ten biggest clones make up approximately 5%. The chain joins TRBV7-9 to TRBJ2-5, with 7 nucleotides matching TRBD2. The sample taken for sequencing was peripheral blood. The clonotype comes from a man in his forties or fifties with active or convalescent COVID-19. CDR3 in amino acids: CASSPTGGGGETQYF. The CDR3 DNA reads TGTGCCAGCAGCCCGACTGGGGGGGGTGGAGAGACCCAGTACTTC. The full variable domain, completed using reference TRBV7-9 and TRBJ2-5, is DTGVSQNPRHKITKRGQNVTFRCDPISEHNRLYWYRQTLGQGPEFLTYFQNEAQLEKSRLLSDRFSAERPKGSFSTLEIQRTEQGDSAMYLCASSPTGGGGETQYFGPGTRLLVL.